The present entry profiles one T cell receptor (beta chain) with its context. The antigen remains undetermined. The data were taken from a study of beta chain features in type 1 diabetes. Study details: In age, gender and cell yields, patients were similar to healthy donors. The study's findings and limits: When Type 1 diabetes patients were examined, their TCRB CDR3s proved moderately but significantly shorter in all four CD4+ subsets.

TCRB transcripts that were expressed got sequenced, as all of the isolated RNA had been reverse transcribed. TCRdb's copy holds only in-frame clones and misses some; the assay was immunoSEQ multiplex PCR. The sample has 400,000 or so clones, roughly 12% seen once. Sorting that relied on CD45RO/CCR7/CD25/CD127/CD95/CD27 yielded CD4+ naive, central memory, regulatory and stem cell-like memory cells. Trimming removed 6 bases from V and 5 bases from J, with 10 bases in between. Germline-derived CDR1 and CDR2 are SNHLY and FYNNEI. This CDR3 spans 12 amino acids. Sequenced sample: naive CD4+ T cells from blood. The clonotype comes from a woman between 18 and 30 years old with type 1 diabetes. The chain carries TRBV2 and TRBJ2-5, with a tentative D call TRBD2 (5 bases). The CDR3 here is CASREGSETQYF. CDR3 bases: TGTGCCAGCAGAGAGGGATCCGAGACCCAGTACTTC.